These 17 T cell receptor beta chains were sequenced from one sample in a study of blood T cell repertoires in COVID-19. Sequencing used immunoSEQ multiplex PCR; TCRdb keeps in-frame clones, though not all of them. The top ten hold over 4% of the sample, which has under 500,000 clones, roughly 90% seen once. The sequenced material came from peripheral blood. The receptors originated from a woman in her twenties or thirties with acute or convalescent COVID-19.

V gene TRBV14 combines with J gene TRBJ1-1; possibly TRBD1 for D (5 bases). V lost 0 bases to trimming and J lost 10 bases, with 18 bases between them. This CDR3 region has 15 residues. Per the germline V gene, CDR1 is SGHDN and CDR2 is FVKESK. The CDR3 here is CASSQDFGALSRAFF. For the CDR3, the DNA is TGTGCCAGCAGCCAAGATTTTGGGGCGCTAAGTAGAGCTTTCTTT.

V and J are TRBV7-9 and TRBJ2-3; D gene unclear. The CDR3 covers 14 residues. CDR1 and CDR2 (germline): SEHNR, FQNEAQ (reference sequence). Trimming removed 5 bases at V and 2 bases at J, with 11 bases between. The CDR3: CASSKQKTTDTQYF. The CDR3 DNA sequence: TGTGCCAGCAGCAAACAGAAAACCACAGATACGCAGTATTTT.

This rearrangement joins TRBV5-6 to TRBJ2-5; 14 bases are a match to TRBD2. The CDR3 loop spans 17 amino acids. The V and J ends lost 2 bases and 5 bases, in that order; junction bases with no gene match: 8. Germline CDR1 is SGHDT and CDR2 is YYEEEE. In nucleotides, the CDR3 is TGTGCCAGCAGCTTCCGGACTAGCGGGGGGCCGTGGGAGACCCAGTACTTC. It codes for CASSFRTSGGPWETQYF.

The CDR3, as DNA: TGTGCCAGCAGCGAACTAGCGGGGGGGCCCAATGAGCAGTTCTTC. It encodes CASSELAGGPNEQFF. The chain combines TRBV2 with TRBJ2-1, with TRBD2 matching 13 bases. This CDR3 region has 15 residues. Germline loops: CDR1 SNHLY, CDR2 FYNNEI. V shed 6 bases, J shed 6 bases, and the junction held 5 bases outside the gene matches.

The chain is built from TRBV18 and TRBJ1-6, with D possibly being TRBD1 (5 bases). V lost 6 bases and J 9 bases, leaving 21 bases between the germline ends. Germline V CDR1 and CDR2: KGHSH, LQKENI. The CDR3 covers 16 residues. CDR3 loop: CASSTRDRTRSSPLHF. The CDR3, as DNA: TGTGCCAGCTCGACTAGGGACCGAACAAGGAGTTCACCCCTCCACTTT.

This clone appeared once. The V and J genes are TRBV28 and TRBJ2-3; 10 nucleotides align to TRBD2. The CDR3 runs 13 residues. V shed 9 bases, J shed 6 bases, and the junction held 6 bases outside the gene matches. CDR1 and CDR2 (germline): MDHEN, SYDVKM. CDR3 loop: CASSSGGRDTQYF. The CDR3 DNA follows: TGTGCCAGTTCTAGCGGGGGAAGGGATACGCAGTATTTT.

This clone has just a few counts. The same CDR3 is also encoded by other DNA sequences in this sample. The V call is TRBV3-1 (or the pseudogene TRBV3-2), the J call TRBJ1-1; D unresolved. The CDR3 runs 14 residues. Germline CDR1 and CDR2: LGHDT and YNNKEL (reference sequence). V was pared by 0 bases and J by 1 base, with 6 bases between. CDR3 protein: CASSQEAGNTEAFF. The CDR3 DNA reads TGTGCCAGCAGCCAAGAGGCGGGGAACACTGAAGCTTTCTTT.

This clone was recorded only once. The CDR3 DNA reads as TGTGCCAGCAGTGAATATGGGGGGAGCGGGGGCAAAAACATTCAGTACTTC. Translating gives CASSEYGGSGGKNIQYF. The chain recombines TRBV25-1 with TRBJ2-4, with 8 nucleotides matching TRBD2. Per germline, CDR1 MGHDK and CDR2 SYGVNS. CDR3 length: 17 residues. The V gene end was trimmed by 0 bases and the J gene end by 3 bases; junction bases not matched to a gene: 7.

The V and J genes are TRBV5-6 and TRBJ1-6, with D unclear. The CDR3 is made up of 16 amino acids. V was trimmed by 2 bases and J by 0 bases, leaving 9 bases between them. Germline lookup yields CDR1 SGHDT and CDR2 YYEEEE. The CDR3 loop reads CASSFFYSSYNSPLHF. The DNA for the CDR3 is TGTGCCAGCAGCTTCTTTTACAGCTCCTATAATTCACCCCTCCACTTT. The full variable domain, with the rest looked up from reference TRBV5-6 and TRBJ1-6, is DAGVTQSPTHLIKTRGQQVTLRCSPKSGHDTVSWYQQALGQGPQFIFQYYEEEERQRGNFPDRFSGHQFPNYSSELNVNALLLGDSALYLCASSFFYSSYNSPLHFGNGTRLTVT.

The chain uses TRBV6-5 and TRBJ1-6, with D uncertain. Trimming stripped 10 bases from V and 9 bases from J, with 16 bases between. Germline assignment: CDR1 MNHEY and CDR2 SVGAGI. The CDR3 contains 13 residues. This CDR3 reads CATQMRMGSPLHF. DNA of the CDR3: TGTGCCACCCAGATGCGGATGGGTTCACCCCTCCACTTT.

The chain employs TRBV6-5 and TRBJ2-5, with 7 bases identical to TRBD2. CDR3 length: 16 amino acids. In germline, CDR1 is MNHEY, CDR2 SVGAGI. V lost 2 bases and J lost 2; bases outside the gene matches: 8. CDR3 DNA: TGTGCCAGCAGTTACACTATGACTAGCCGTCAAGAGACCCAGTACTTC. Its translation is CASSYTMTSRQETQYF.

The chain carries TRBV30 and TRBJ2-5; TRBD2 agrees at 8 bases. After removal of 3 bases from V and 3 bases from J, the junction contained 9 bases not matched to a gene. The germline V gene encodes CDR1 GTSNPN and CDR2 SVGIG (reference sequence). The CDR3 extends over 15 amino acids. The CDR3 DNA reads as TGTGCCTGGAGAGATAGCGGGGACTTAGAAGAGACCCAGTACTTC. It specifies CAWRDSGDLEETQYF.

This chain links TRBV11-2 with TRBJ2-5; D not resolved. CDR1 SGHAT and CDR2 FQNNGV come from the germline V gene. The CDR3 extends over 16 amino acids. Between the trimmed V and J ends, which lost 5 bases and 0 bases, there was a span of 16 bases. CDR3 in amino acids: CASSPPPVLDQETQYF. CDR3 coding DNA: TGTGCCAGCAGCCCCCCCCCTGTGCTAGACCAAGAGACCCAGTACTTC.

The chain joins TRBV29-1 to TRBJ1-5, with a possible D match to TRBD1 (6 bases). Germline loops: CDR1 SQVTM, CDR2 ANQGSEA. Trimming removed 4 bases from V and 4 bases from J, with 11 bases in between. The CDR3 consists of 13 residues. This CDR3 is CSVVDSGNQPQHF. The CDR3, as DNA: TGCAGCGTTGTGGACAGTGGGAATCAGCCCCAGCATTTT.

The V call is TRBV6-5, the J call TRBJ1-1; 7 bases are a match to TRBD1. The ends lost 6 bases at V and 2 bases at J; junction bases unmatched: 6. CDR1 and CDR2 (germline): MNHEY, SVGAGI. The CDR3 loop spans 14 amino acids. This chain's CDR3 is CASRRDSGNTEAFF. As DNA, the CDR3 is TGTGCCAGCAGAAGGGACAGTGGAAACACTGAAGCTTTCTTT.

The rearrangement links TRBV29-1 to TRBJ2-1; TRBD1 agrees at 7 bases. The CDR3 contains 11 residues. In germline, CDR1 is SQVTM, CDR2 ANQGSEA. V lost 3 bases to trimming and J lost 13 bases; unmatched junction nucleotides: 6. CDR3 in DNA: TGCAGCGTTGAGGGTAGGGACAGTCAGTTCTTC. As protein: CSVEGRDSQFF.

This sequence joins TRBV11-3 and TRBJ2-2; 8 nucleotides agree with TRBD1. This CDR3 has 15 amino acids. Losses at the gene ends were 5 bases for V and 1 base for J; bases not matched to a gene: 3. The germline V gene encodes CDR1 SGHNT and CDR2 YENEEA. CDR3 DNA sequence: TGTGCCAGCAGCAAGGGGACAGGGAACACCGGGGAGCTGTTTTTT. Translating it yields CASSKGTGNTGELFF.